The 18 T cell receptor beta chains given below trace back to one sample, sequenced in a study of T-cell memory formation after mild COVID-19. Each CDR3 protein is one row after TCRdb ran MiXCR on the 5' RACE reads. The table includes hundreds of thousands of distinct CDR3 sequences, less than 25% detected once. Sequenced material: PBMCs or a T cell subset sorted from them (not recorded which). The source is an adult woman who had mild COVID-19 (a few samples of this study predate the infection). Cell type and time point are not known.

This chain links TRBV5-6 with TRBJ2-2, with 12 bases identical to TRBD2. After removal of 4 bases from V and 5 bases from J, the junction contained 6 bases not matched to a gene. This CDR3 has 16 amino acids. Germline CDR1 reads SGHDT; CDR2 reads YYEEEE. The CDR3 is CASSLGLAGQTGELFF. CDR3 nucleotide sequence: TGTGCCAGCAGCCTTGGACTAGCGGGACAGACCGGGGAGCTGTTTTTT.

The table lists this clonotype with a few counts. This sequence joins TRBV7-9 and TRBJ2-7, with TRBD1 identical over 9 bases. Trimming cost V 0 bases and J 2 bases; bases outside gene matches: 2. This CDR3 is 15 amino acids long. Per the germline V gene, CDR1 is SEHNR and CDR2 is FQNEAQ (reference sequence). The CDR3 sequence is CASSLADRGTYEQYF. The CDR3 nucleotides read TGTGCCAGCAGCTTAGCTGACAGGGGGACCTACGAGCAGTACTTC.

The DNA of the CDR3 is TGTGCCAGCAGCTTGCGAGGGAGTAATGAAAAACTGTTTTTT. Translation gives CASSLRGSNEKLFF. The chain links TRBV7-9 to TRBJ1-4; D remains unclear. The CDR3 is 14 residues long. Germline-derived CDR1 and CDR2 are SEHNR and FQNEAQ (reference sequence). Trimming removed 3 bases from V and 4 bases from J, with 9 bases in between.

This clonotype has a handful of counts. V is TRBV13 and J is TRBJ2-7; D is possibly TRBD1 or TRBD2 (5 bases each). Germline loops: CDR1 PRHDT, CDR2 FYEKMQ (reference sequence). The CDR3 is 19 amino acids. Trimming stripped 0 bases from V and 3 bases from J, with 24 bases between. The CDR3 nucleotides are TGTGCCAGCAGCTTAGGCCTCGCAGGGCGCCCTGGGGACCGCTACGAGCAGTACTTC. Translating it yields CASSLGLAGRPGDRYEQYF.

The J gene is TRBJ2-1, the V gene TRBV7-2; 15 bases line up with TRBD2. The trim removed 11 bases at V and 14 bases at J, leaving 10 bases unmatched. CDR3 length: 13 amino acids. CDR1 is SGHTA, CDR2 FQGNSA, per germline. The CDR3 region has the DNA TGTGCCGATGGACTAGCGGGAGGGGAGGAAAAGTTCTTC. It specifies CADGLAGGEEKFF.

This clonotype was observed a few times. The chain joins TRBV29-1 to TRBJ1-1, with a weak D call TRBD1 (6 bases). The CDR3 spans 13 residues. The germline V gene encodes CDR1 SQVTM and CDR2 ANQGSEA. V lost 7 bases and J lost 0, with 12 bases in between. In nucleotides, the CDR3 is TGCAGCGGGAACAGGGAATTGAACACTGAAGCTTTCTTT. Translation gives CSGNRELNTEAFF.

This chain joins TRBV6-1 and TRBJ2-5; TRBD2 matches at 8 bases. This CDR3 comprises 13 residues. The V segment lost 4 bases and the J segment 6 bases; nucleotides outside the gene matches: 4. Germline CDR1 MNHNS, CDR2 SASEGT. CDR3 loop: CASSGGRRQTQYF. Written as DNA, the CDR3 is TGTGCCAGCAGTGGCGGGAGGCGGCAGACCCAGTACTTC.

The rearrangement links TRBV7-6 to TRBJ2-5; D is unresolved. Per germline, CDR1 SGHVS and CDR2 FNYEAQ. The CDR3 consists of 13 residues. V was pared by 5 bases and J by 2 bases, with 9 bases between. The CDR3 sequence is CASSGRQQETQYF. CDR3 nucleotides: TGTGCCAGCAGCGGCCGCCAACAAGAGACCCAGTACTTC.

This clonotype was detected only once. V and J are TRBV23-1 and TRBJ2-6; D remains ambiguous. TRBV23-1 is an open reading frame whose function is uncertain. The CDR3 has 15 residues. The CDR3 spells CVRRSCIGGANVLTF. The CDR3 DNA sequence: TGCGTCCGGCGGTCTTGCATTGGTGGGGCCAACGTCCTGACTTTC.

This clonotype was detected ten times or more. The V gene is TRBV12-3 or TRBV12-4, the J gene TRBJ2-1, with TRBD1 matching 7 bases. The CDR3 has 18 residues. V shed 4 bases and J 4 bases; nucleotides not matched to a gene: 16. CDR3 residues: CASSSIFYRDSLYNEQFF. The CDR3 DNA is TGTGCCAGCAGTTCCATTTTTTACCGGGACAGCTTATACAATGAGCAGTTCTTC.

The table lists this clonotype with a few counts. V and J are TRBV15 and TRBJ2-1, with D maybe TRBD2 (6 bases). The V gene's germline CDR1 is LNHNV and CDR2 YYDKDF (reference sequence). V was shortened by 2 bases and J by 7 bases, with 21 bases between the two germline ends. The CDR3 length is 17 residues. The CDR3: CATSRYSGVADGNEQFF. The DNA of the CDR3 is TGTGCCACCAGCAGATACTCGGGGGTAGCGGACGGTAATGAGCAGTTCTTC.

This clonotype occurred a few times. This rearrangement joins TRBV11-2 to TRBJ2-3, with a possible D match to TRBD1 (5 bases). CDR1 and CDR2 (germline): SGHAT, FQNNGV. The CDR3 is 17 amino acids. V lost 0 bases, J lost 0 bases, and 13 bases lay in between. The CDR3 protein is CASSLDSWGKSTDTQYF. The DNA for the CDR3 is TGTGCCAGCAGCTTAGATTCGTGGGGCAAGAGCACAGATACGCAGTATTTT. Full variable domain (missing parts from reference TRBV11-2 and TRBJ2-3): EAGVAQSPRYKIIEKRQSVAFWCNPISGHATLYWYQQILGQGPKLLIQFQNNGVVDDSQLPKDRFSAERLKGVDSTLKIQPAKLEDSAVYLCASSLDSWGKSTDTQYFGPGTRLTVL.

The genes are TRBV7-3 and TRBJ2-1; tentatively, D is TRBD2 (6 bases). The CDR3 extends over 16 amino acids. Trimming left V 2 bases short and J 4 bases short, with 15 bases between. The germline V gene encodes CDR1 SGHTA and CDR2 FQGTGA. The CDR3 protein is CASSLSEGPAYNEQFF. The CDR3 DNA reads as TGTGCCAGCAGCTTATCGGAGGGCCCAGCGTACAATGAGCAGTTCTTC.

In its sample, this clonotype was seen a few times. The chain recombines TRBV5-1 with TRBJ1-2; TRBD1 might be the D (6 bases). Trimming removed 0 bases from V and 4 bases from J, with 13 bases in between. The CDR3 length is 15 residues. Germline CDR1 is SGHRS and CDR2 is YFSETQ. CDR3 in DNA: TGCGCCAGCAGCTTGGGAGGACAGCCTTCCTATGGCTACACCTTC. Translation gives CASSLGGQPSYGYTF.

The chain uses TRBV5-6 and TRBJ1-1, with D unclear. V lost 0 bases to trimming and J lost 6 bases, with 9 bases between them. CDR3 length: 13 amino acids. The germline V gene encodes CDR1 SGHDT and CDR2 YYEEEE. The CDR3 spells CASSLGEGAEAFF. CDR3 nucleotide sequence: TGTGCCAGCAGCTTGGGGGAGGGTGCTGAAGCTTTCTTT.

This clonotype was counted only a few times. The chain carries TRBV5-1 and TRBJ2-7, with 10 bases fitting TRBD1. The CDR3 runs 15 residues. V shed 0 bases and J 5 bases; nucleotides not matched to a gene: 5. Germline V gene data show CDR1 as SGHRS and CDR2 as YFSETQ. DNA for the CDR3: TGCGCCAGCAGCTTGGGGGGGACAGGGGTGCACGAGCAGTACTTC. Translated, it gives CASSLGGTGVHEQYF.

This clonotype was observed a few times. CDR3 sequence (DNA): TGTGCCATCGAACGACAGGGGGCCCAGAACACCGGGGAGCTGTTTTTT. Its protein is CAIERQGAQNTGELFF. The chain carries TRBV10-3 and TRBJ2-2, with 10 positions matching TRBD1. V lost 8 bases to trimming and J lost 1 base; unmatched junction nucleotides: 7. Germline V gene data show CDR1 as ENHRY and CDR2 as SYGVKD. The CDR3 spans 16 residues.

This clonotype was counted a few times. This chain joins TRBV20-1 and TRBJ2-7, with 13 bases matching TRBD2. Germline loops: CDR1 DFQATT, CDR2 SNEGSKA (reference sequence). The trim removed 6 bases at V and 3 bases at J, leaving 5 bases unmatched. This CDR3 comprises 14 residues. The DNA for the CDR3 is TGCAGTGCAACTGGGACTAGCGGGATCTACGAGCAGTACTTC. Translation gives CSATGTSGIYEQYF.